This T cell receptor (beta chain) was sequenced for a study of glioma-infiltrating T cells. Findings and caveats of the study: Non-neoplastic patients had below-expected tissue-blood divergence, while all gliomas exceeded expectation.

Using RNA template, CDR3s of TCR alpha and beta were amplified with iRepertoire arm-PCR. TCRdb independently ran MiXCR on the multiplex PCR reads; one entry per CDR3 protein. The sample holds approximately 110,000 distinct CDR3 sequences, approximately 25% seen once. Germline loops: CDR1 MGHRA, CDR2 YSYEKL. The junction had 6 bases not matched to a gene; V was cut back by 1 base and J by 6 bases. The CDR3 has 15 residues. This clonotype was detected many times. What it recognizes is unknown. Specimen: glioma tissue, nonneoplastic brain tissue, or PBMCs (not recorded which). The V call is TRBV4-1, the J call TRBJ1-5, with 7 bases lining up with TRBD1. This TCR derives from a human donor with low-grade glioma or glioblastoma, undergoing nonglioma brain surgery, or in good health (not recorded which). CDR3 bases: TGCGCCAGCAGCCAAGCTCAGGGGGTGGGTCAGCCCCAGCATTTT. Translated, it gives CASSQAQGVGQPQHF.